Listed below are T cell receptor beta chains from one sample, sequenced in a study of blood T cells in healthy people across ages. In TCRdb, the 5' RACE reads were re-called with MiXCR into one record per CDR3 protein. The table includes about 400,000 distinct CDR3 sequences, 52% detected once. Material for sequencing was blood. The source is a man aged 55-75 years in good health. Each CDR3 is given with its conserved first and last residue. Each record gives: clone size, J gene, V gene, D gene, CDR3 protein, CDR3 DNA. D genes are given only for firm matches. Rows give clone size only sometimes, using once, few, many, or a class for an expanded clone.

clone_size: -
j_call: TRBJ1-1
v_call: TRBV7-8
d_call: -
cdr3_aa: CASSLVSWPPQSITEAFF
cdr3_nt: TGTGCCAGCAGCTTAGTATCTTGGCCCCCCCAGTCAATCACTGAAGCTTTCTTT

clone_size: -
j_call: TRBJ1-1
v_call: TRBV20-1
d_call: TRBD1
cdr3_aa: CSAPHGTGNSEAFF
cdr3_nt: TGCAGTGCACCTCACGGGACAGGGAACTCTGAAGCTTTCTTT

clone_size: -
j_call: TRBJ2-7
v_call: TRBV2
d_call: -
cdr3_aa: CASSGGDWSYEQYF
cdr3_nt: TGTGCCAGCAGTGGGGGCGACTGGTCCTACGAGCAGTACTTC

clone_size: -
j_call: TRBJ2-1
v_call: TRBV7-2
d_call: TRBD2
cdr3_aa: CASSRGQRGQQFF
cdr3_nt: TGTGCCAGCTCCCGAGGGCAGCGGGGACAGCAGTTCTTC

clone_size: -
j_call: TRBJ2-2
v_call: TRBV13
d_call: -
cdr3_aa: CASSYHMRLVGALPTNTGELFF
cdr3_nt: TGTGCCAGCAGCTACCACATGAGACTAGTGGGGGCCCTACCAACTAACACCGGGGAGCTGTTTTTT

clone_size: few
j_call: TRBJ2-7
v_call: TRBV12-3/TRBV12-4
d_call: -
cdr3_aa: CASRSGGTKGYEQYF
cdr3_nt: TGTGCCAGCCGTTCTGGGGGGACGAAGGGCTACGAGCAGTACTTC

clone_size: -
j_call: TRBJ1-4
v_call: TRBV27
d_call: -
cdr3_aa: CASSLSTNEKLFF
cdr3_nt: TGTGCCAGCAGCCTTTCAACTAATGAAAAACTGTTTTTT

clone_size: -
j_call: TRBJ2-1
v_call: TRBV20-1
d_call: TRBD2
cdr3_aa: CSATHKLAFSYNEQFF
cdr3_nt: TGCAGTGCCACGCATAAACTAGCGTTCTCCTACAATGAGCAGTTCTTC

clone_size: -
j_call: TRBJ2-2
v_call: TRBV28
d_call: TRBD2
cdr3_aa: CASSPILLAGDAGELFF
cdr3_nt: TGTGCCAGCAGTCCAATCCTCCTAGCGGGAGATGCCGGGGAGCTGTTTTTT

clone_size: many
j_call: TRBJ2-7
v_call: TRBV12-3/TRBV12-4
d_call: -
cdr3_aa: CASSLGRAYEQYF
cdr3_nt: TGTGCCAGCAGCTTGGGCAGGGCTTACGAGCAGTACTTC

clone_size: few
j_call: TRBJ2-3
v_call: TRBV20-1
d_call: TRBD2
cdr3_aa: CSARDRRGGYRADTQYF
cdr3_nt: TGCAGTGCTAGAGACCGGCGGGGGGGATATCGGGCAGATACGCAGTATTTT

clone_size: few
j_call: TRBJ2-3
v_call: TRBV20-1
d_call: TRBD2
cdr3_aa: CSAEGTSGGPTDTQYF
cdr3_nt: TGCAGTGCGGAGGGGACTAGCGGGGGGCCCACAGATACGCAGTATTTT

clone_size: -
j_call: TRBJ2-1
v_call: TRBV24-1
d_call: -
cdr3_aa: CATSDLSYEQFF
cdr3_nt: TGTGCCACCAGTGATTTGTCATATGAGCAGTTCTTC

clone_size: -
j_call: TRBJ2-1
v_call: TRBV9
d_call: -
cdr3_aa: CAGSPRHSGDEQFF
cdr3_nt: TGTGCCGGCAGCCCCCGACATTCCGGCGATGAGCAGTTCTTC

clone_size: -
j_call: TRBJ2-3
v_call: TRBV6-5
d_call: TRBD2
cdr3_aa: CASSYGPSGRTDTQYF
cdr3_nt: TGTGCCAGCAGTTACGGTCCTAGCGGGAGAACAGATACGCAGTATTTT

clone_size: few
j_call: TRBJ2-3
v_call: TRBV20-1
d_call: TRBD2
cdr3_aa: CSVVRPASGGTDTQYF
cdr3_nt: TGCAGTGTCGTGCGCCCGGCTAGCGGGGGGACAGATACGCAGTATTTT

clone_size: few
j_call: TRBJ2-7
v_call: TRBV19
d_call: -
cdr3_aa: CASSSLASYEQYF
cdr3_nt: TGTGCCAGTAGTAGTCTAGCATCCTACGAGCAGTACTTC

clone_size: few
j_call: TRBJ2-7
v_call: TRBV13
d_call: -
cdr3_aa: CASSPGLPSSYEQYF
cdr3_nt: TGTGCCAGCAGCCCCGGACTCCCGAGCTCCTACGAGCAGTACTTC

clone_size: -
j_call: TRBJ1-5
v_call: TRBV9
d_call: -
cdr3_aa: CASSVGAGGNQPQHF
cdr3_nt: TGTGCCAGCAGCGTAGGGGCGGGGGGAAATCAGCCCCAGCATTTT

clone_size: -
j_call: TRBJ1-6
v_call: TRBV3-1
d_call: -
cdr3_aa: CASSQDKGNSPLHF
cdr3_nt: TGTGCCAGCAGCCAAGACAAGGGCAATTCACCCCTCCACTTT

clone_size: -
j_call: TRBJ1-2
v_call: TRBV6-1
d_call: TRBD1
cdr3_aa: CASSGRGQGYGYTF
cdr3_nt: TGTGCCAGCAGTGGACGAGGACAGGGCTATGGCTACACCTTC

clone_size: -
j_call: TRBJ2-3
v_call: TRBV7-2
d_call: -
cdr3_aa: CASSQRHGGDTQYF
cdr3_nt: TGTGCCAGCAGCCAACGACACGGGGGAGATACGCAGTATTTT

clone_size: -
j_call: TRBJ2-5
v_call: TRBV2
d_call: TRBD2
cdr3_aa: CASSEGPGLILAGVLYF
cdr3_nt: TGTGCCAGCAGCGAAGGGCCGGGCCTCATACTAGCGGGAGTACTGTACTTC

clone_size: -
j_call: TRBJ1-2
v_call: TRBV5-1
d_call: -
cdr3_aa: CASSLAAGDGYTF
cdr3_nt: TGCGCCAGCAGCTTGGCAGCGGGTGATGGCTACACCTTC

clone_size: few
j_call: TRBJ2-1
v_call: TRBV7-9
d_call: TRBD1
cdr3_aa: CASSPPQGANEQFF
cdr3_nt: TGTGCCAGCAGCCCACCACAGGGGGCTAATGAGCAGTTCTTC

clone_size: many
j_call: TRBJ2-1
v_call: TRBV12-3/TRBV12-4
d_call: -
cdr3_aa: CASRPVRGGGYNEQFF
cdr3_nt: TGTGCCAGCAGGCCGGTTAGGGGGGGGGGCTACAATGAGCAGTTCTTC

clone_size: few
j_call: TRBJ2-3
v_call: TRBV20-1
d_call: -
cdr3_aa: CSARFASSDTQYF
cdr3_nt: TGCAGTGCTAGGTTCGCTAGCTCAGATACGCAGTATTTT

clone_size: -
j_call: TRBJ2-1
v_call: TRBV7-9
d_call: -
cdr3_aa: CASSLAESKGLKQFF
cdr3_nt: TGTGCCAGCAGCTTAGCGGAGTCGAAGGGGCTGAAGCAGTTCTTC

clone_size: many
j_call: TRBJ2-6
v_call: TRBV9
d_call: -
cdr3_aa: CASSAQNRAGANVLTF
cdr3_nt: TGTGCCAGCAGCGCACAAAACAGGGCGGGGGCCAACGTCCTGACTTTC

clone_size: -
j_call: TRBJ2-5
v_call: TRBV27
d_call: TRBD2
cdr3_aa: CASSTTASGQETQYF
cdr3_nt: TGTGCCAGCAGCACTACGGCTAGCGGACAAGAGACCCAGTACTTC

clone_size: many
j_call: TRBJ1-1
v_call: TRBV10-3
d_call: -
cdr3_aa: CAISSSTEAFF
cdr3_nt: TGTGCCATCAGTTCGAGCACTGAAGCTTTCTTT

clone_size: -
j_call: TRBJ1-2
v_call: TRBV7-2
d_call: -
cdr3_aa: CASSTRGAGYTF
cdr3_nt: TGTGCCAGCAGCACTAGGGGTGCAGGCTACACCTTC

clone_size: many
j_call: TRBJ2-3
v_call: TRBV12-3/TRBV12-4
d_call: TRBD2
cdr3_aa: CASSFGGSGDTQYF
cdr3_nt: TGTGCCAGCAGTTTCGGCGGGAGCGGAGATACGCAGTATTTT

clone_size: -
j_call: TRBJ1-2
v_call: TRBV27
d_call: -
cdr3_aa: CASSLYGRGYGYTF
cdr3_nt: TGTGCCAGCAGTTTATACGGGAGAGGCTATGGCTACACCTTC

clone_size: few
j_call: TRBJ2-1
v_call: TRBV27
d_call: -
cdr3_aa: CASSFGRGLADNNEQFF
cdr3_nt: TGTGCCAGCAGTTTTGGGCGTGGGCTAGCAGATAACAATGAGCAGTTCTTC

clone_size: -
j_call: TRBJ2-5
v_call: TRBV6-5
d_call: -
cdr3_aa: CASSPRQLGYGKTQYF
cdr3_nt: TGTGCCAGCAGCCCTCGCCAGCTGGGGTATGGAAAGACCCAGTACTTC

clone_size: many
j_call: TRBJ1-2
v_call: TRBV11-2
d_call: -
cdr3_aa: CASSREGGGYTF
cdr3_nt: TGTGCCAGCAGCCGCGAGGGGGGCGGCTACACCTTC

clone_size: -
j_call: TRBJ1-6
v_call: TRBV20-1
d_call: TRBD1
cdr3_aa: CSASRDSRSDSPLHF
cdr3_nt: TGCAGTGCTAGCCGGGACAGCCGTTCGGATTCACCCCTCCACTTT

clone_size: few
j_call: TRBJ2-6
v_call: TRBV6-2/TRBV6-3
d_call: -
cdr3_aa: CASSKFSGANVLTF
cdr3_nt: TGTGCCAGCAGTAAGTTCTCTGGGGCCAACGTCCTGACTTTC

clone_size: -
j_call: TRBJ2-2
v_call: TRBV2
d_call: -
cdr3_aa: CASGVAVNTGELLF
cdr3_nt: TGTGCCAGCGGGGTGGCAGTGAACACCGGGGAGCTGCTTTTT

clone_size: -
j_call: TRBJ2-7
v_call: TRBV3-1
d_call: -
cdr3_aa: CASSQAEGKRVGYEQYF
cdr3_nt: TGTGCCAGCAGCCAAGCGGAGGGGAAGCGAGTGGGTTACGAGCAGTACTTC

clone_size: -
j_call: TRBJ2-3
v_call: TRBV5-1
d_call: TRBD2
cdr3_aa: CASSLPVVAGPDTQYF
cdr3_nt: TGCGCCAGCAGCTTGCCGGTTGTAGCGGGGCCAGATACGCAGTATTTT

clone_size: few
j_call: TRBJ2-7
v_call: TRBV29-1
d_call: TRBD2
cdr3_aa: CSVGTSEIYEQYF
cdr3_nt: TGCAGCGTTGGGACTAGCGAGATCTACGAGCAGTACTTC

clone_size: -
j_call: TRBJ1-2
v_call: TRBV6-6
d_call: -
cdr3_aa: CASSYAGQGYTF
cdr3_nt: TGTGCCAGCAGTTACGCAGGGCAGGGCTACACCTTC

clone_size: -
j_call: TRBJ1-2
v_call: TRBV28
d_call: -
cdr3_aa: CASSYGGNYGYTF
cdr3_nt: TGTGCCAGCAGTTACGGGGGCAACTATGGCTACACCTTC

clone_size: -
j_call: TRBJ2-7
v_call: TRBV15
d_call: TRBD1
cdr3_aa: CATSRGTGGNEQYF
cdr3_nt: TGTGCCACCAGCAGAGGGACAGGGGGCAACGAGCAGTACTTC

clone_size: -
j_call: TRBJ2-5
v_call: TRBV6-2/TRBV6-3
d_call: TRBD2
cdr3_aa: CASRALAGVETQYF
cdr3_nt: TGTGCCAGCAGAGCACTAGCGGGGGTTGAGACCCAGTACTTC

clone_size: few
j_call: TRBJ2-7
v_call: TRBV5-1
d_call: TRBD1
cdr3_aa: CASSIDRGGPYEQYF
cdr3_nt: TGCGCCAGCAGCATAGACAGGGGAGGACCCTACGAGCAGTACTTC

clone_size: few
j_call: TRBJ2-4
v_call: TRBV28
d_call: TRBD1
cdr3_aa: CASSSGQKKNIQYF
cdr3_nt: TGTGCCAGCAGTTCGGGACAGAAGAAAAACATTCAGTACTTC

clone_size: few
j_call: TRBJ2-1
v_call: TRBV3-1
d_call: -
cdr3_aa: CASSQGQREQFF
cdr3_nt: TGTGCCAGCAGCCAAGGTCAACGGGAGCAGTTCTTC

clone_size: -
j_call: TRBJ2-7
v_call: TRBV4-3
d_call: -
cdr3_aa: CASSQEAGWTYEQYF
cdr3_nt: TGCGCCAGCAGCCAAGAGGCCGGGTGGACGTACGAGCAGTACTTC

clone_size: -
j_call: TRBJ1-5
v_call: TRBV12-3/TRBV12-4
d_call: TRBD1
cdr3_aa: CVSSPRQGINQPQHF
cdr3_nt: TGTGTCAGCAGCCCCCGACAGGGGATCAATCAGCCCCAGCATTTT